This passage covers 14 T cell receptor beta chains from one sample sequenced in a study of beta chain features in type 1 diabetes. Reverse transcription of all isolated RNA meant that expressed TCRB transcripts were sequenced. The method was immunoSEQ multiplex PCR; TCRdb's version includes in-frame clones alone and lacks a portion of them. The sample holds more than 300,000 clones, roughly 13% seen once. Sequences were obtained from naive CD4+ T cells from blood. All receptors come from a man between 18 and 29 years old in good health.

This clone was seen more than once but under ten times. The J gene is TRBJ1-5, the V gene TRBV5-1, with TRBD1 matching over 7 bases. The germline V gene has CDR1 SGHRS and CDR2 YFSETQ. J gave up 5 bases and V 7 bases, and 12 bases lay outside the gene matches. This CDR3 comprises 15 residues. The CDR3 reads CASSAGGGADQPQHF. The CDR3, as DNA: TGCGCCAGCTCCGCGGGAGGGGGCGCGGATCAGCCCCAGCATTTT.

The sample holds a few counts of this clone. The V call is TRBV2, the J call TRBJ2-2; TRBD1 aligns across 9 bases. Germline trimming cut 6 bases from V and 1 base from J; bases unmatched to any gene: 3. Looked up from germline, CDR1 is SNHLY and CDR2 is FYNNEI. CDR3 length: 15 amino acids. For the CDR3, the DNA is TGTGCCAGCAGGAGGGGACAGGGGAACACCGGGGAGCTGTTTTTT. This encodes CASRRGQGNTGELFF. The whole variable domain, remainder taken from reference TRBV2 and TRBJ2-2, is EPEVTQTPSHQVTQMGQEVILRCVPISNHLYFYWYRQILGQKVEFLVSFYNNEISEKSEIFDDQFSVERPDGSNFTLKIRSTKLEDSAMYFCASRRGQGNTGELFFGEGSRLTVL.

In its sample, this clone was seen once. The chain couples TRBV7-6 to TRBJ1-1, with 12 bases identical to TRBD1. The germline V gene encodes CDR1 SGHVS and CDR2 FNYEAQ. The length of the CDR3 is 16 residues. The junction had 5 bases not matched to a gene; V was cut back by 3 bases and J by 3 bases. The CDR3 bases are TGTGCCAGCAGCTTCCGGGACAGGGGGCGAGACACTGAAGCTTTCTTT. The encoded protein is CASSFRDRGRDTEAFF.

The chain has TRBV6-4 and TRBJ2-7, with D possibly matching TRBD2 (5 bases). In germline, CDR1 is MRHNA, CDR2 SNTAGT. This CDR3 is 14 amino acids long. V lost 6 bases to trimming and J lost 2 bases, with 14 bases between them. This CDR3 is CASRKRTATYEQYF. The CDR3 region has the DNA TGTGCCAGCAGAAAGCGGACGGCCACCTACGAGCAGTACTTC.

This clone was seen repeatedly, ten times or more. The V gene is TRBV4-3, the J gene TRBJ2-7, with D perhaps TRBD2 (5 bases). V was clipped by 3 bases and J by 5 bases, with 20 bases between them. This CDR3 is 16 amino acids long. Germline CDR1 LGHNA, CDR2 YSLEER. CDR3 in DNA: TGCGCCAGCAGCCAGGGAAGCGGAGCAACTCTAAACGAGCAGTACTTC. Amino acids: CASSQGSGATLNEQYF.

The rearrangement uses TRBV29-1 and TRBJ2-1, with a weak D call TRBD1 (6 bases). Germline V lookup: CDR1 SQVTM, CDR2 ANQGSEA. The CDR3 has 13 amino acids. With 3 bases removed from V and 4 bases from J, the gap between germline ends came to 10 bases. This chain's CDR3 is CSVEMGTYNEQFF. The CDR3 nucleotides read TGCAGCGTTGAGATGGGGACATACAATGAGCAGTTCTTC.

This clone occurred a few times. V usage is TRBV23-1 and J usage is TRBJ2-3; TRBD1 matches at 7 bases. TRBV23-1 is reported as an ORF; its role is uncertain. The J segment lost 0 bases and the V segment lost 2 bases, leaving 11 bases of the junction unmatched. CDR3 length equals 18 residues. The CDR3 sequence: CASSQRGRFFLSTDTQYF. The CDR3 DNA follows: TGCGCCAGCAGTCAAAGGGGGCGATTTTTTCTCAGCACAGATACGCAGTATTTT.

The genes are TRBV4-3 and TRBJ1-2; 10 bases line up with TRBD1. Germline V CDR1 and CDR2: LGHNA, YSLEER. V trimming: 4 bases; J trimming: 6 bases; junction bases outside the gene matches: 8. This CDR3 has 15 amino acids. In DNA, the CDR3 is TGCGCCAGCAGCCCCGGCGAGGACAGGGGGGATGGCTACACCTTC. Amino acid sequence: CASSPGEDRGDGYTF.

This chain uses TRBV7-2 with TRBJ2-7; D may be TRBD2 (5 bases). The V end was cut by 5 bases, the J end by 7 bases, with 15 bases between. Germline-derived CDR1 and CDR2 are SGHTA and FQGNSA. This CDR3 is 13 amino acids long. CDR3 in amino acids: CASSPREGGEQYF. The CDR3 DNA follows: TGTGCCAGCAGCCCTCGTGAGGGCGGTGAGCAGTACTTC. The full variable domain, with the rest looked up from reference TRBV7-2 and TRBJ2-7, is GAGVSQSPSNKVTEKGKDVELRCDPISGHTALYWYRQSLGQGLEFLIYFQGNSAPDKSGLPSDRFSAERTGGSVSTLTIQRTQQEDSAVYLCASSPREGGEQYFGPGTRLTVT.

This clone was seen repeatedly, ten times or more. V is TRBV7-9 and J is TRBJ2-1, with TRBD2 matching 9 bases. Germline CDR1 is SEHNR and CDR2 is FQNEAQ (reference sequence). The CDR3 covers 16 residues. The V and J ends lost 4 bases and 10 bases, in that order; junction bases with no gene match: 14. The CDR3, as DNA: TGTGCCAGCAGCTCGAGGAGCGGGAGGCCTGCGGACGAGCAGTTCTTC. It specifies CASSSRSGRPADEQFF.

The chain employs TRBV11-3 and TRBJ2-1; D perhaps matches TRBD1 (5 bases). The CDR3 sequence is 14 residues long. The germline CDR1 and CDR2 sequences are SGHNT and YENEEA. The V and J ends lost 1 base and 9 bases respectively, with 13 bases between them. The CDR3 nucleotides are TGTGCCAGCAGCTTAGGTCCCCAGGGCATTGAGCAGTTCTTC. Translation: CASSLGPQGIEQFF. Using reference TRBV11-3 and TRBJ2-1 for the parts outside the CDR3, the full variable domain is EAGVVQSPRYKIIEKKQPVAFWCNPISGHNTLYWYLQNLGQGPELLIRYENEEAVDDSQLPKDRFSAERLKGVDSTLKIQPAELGDSAVYLCASSLGPQGIEQFFGPGTRLTVL.

The chain is built from TRBV29-1 and TRBJ1-3; D remains ambiguous. This CDR3 has 13 residues. V gave up 7 bases and J gave up 0 bases, with 10 bases separating them. In germline, CDR1 is SQVTM, CDR2 ANQGSEA. The CDR3: CSATANSGNTIYF. The CDR3 DNA reads TGCAGCGCCACAGCTAACTCTGGAAACACCATATATTTT. The whole variable domain, remainder taken from reference TRBV29-1 and TRBJ1-3, is SAVISQKPSRDICQRGTSLTIQCQVDSQVTMMFWYRQQPGQSLTLIATANQGSEATYESGFVIDKFPISRPNLTFSTLTVSNMSPEDSSIYLCSATANSGNTIYFGEGSWLTVV.

Only a few counts were recorded for this clone. The chain employs TRBV11-2 and TRBJ2-3; 8 bases agree with TRBD2. Trimming removed 5 bases from V and 8 bases from J; junction bases left unmatched: 9. Germline V gene sequence: CDR1 SGHAT, CDR2 FQNNGV. The CDR3 length is 14 residues. The CDR3 protein is CASSVGTRQRTQYF. CDR3 DNA sequence: TGTGCCAGCAGCGTTGGGACTAGACAACGTACGCAGTATTTT.

This chain joins TRBV7-2 and TRBJ1-2; D perhaps matches TRBD1 (6 bases). Between the trimmed V and J ends, which lost 4 bases and 4 bases, there was a span of 13 bases. The V gene's germline CDR1 is SGHTA and CDR2 FQGNSA. The CDR3 contains 14 residues. In DNA, the CDR3 is TGTGCCAGCAGCTACAACAGGGATACCTATGGCTACACCTTC. This sequence encodes CASSYNRDTYGYTF. Full variable domain (outside the CDR3, taken from reference TRBV7-2 and TRBJ1-2): GAGVSQSPSNKVTEKGKDVELRCDPISGHTALYWYRQSLGQGLEFLIYFQGNSAPDKSGLPSDRFSAERTGGSVSTLTIQRTQQEDSAVYLCASSYNRDTYGYTFGSGTRLTVV.